These 30 T cell receptor beta chains came from one sample sequenced in a study of lymphopenia after photon versus proton radiotherapy. Only in-frame clones appear in the TCRdb table, and some are missing; sequencing was by immunoSEQ multiplex PCR. The sample shows about 50,000 clones, around 83% of them seen only once. The sample consisted of peripheral blood, taken from a patient treated with photon-based radiotherapy. These receptors originate from a man aged 50-59 years with gastric cancer.

The V call is TRBV2, the J call TRBJ2-3; the D gene could be TRBD1 or TRBD2 (5 bases each). The length of the CDR3 is 16 residues. V was clipped by 7 bases and J by 0 bases, with 17 bases between them. CDR1 is SNHLY, CDR2 FYNNEI, per germline. CDR3 sequence (DNA): TGTGCCAGCACAAGGGACGGCGCAACTAGCACAGATACGCAGTATTTT. This translates into CASTRDGATSTDTQYF.

The V gene is TRBV28, the J gene TRBJ2-1; 9 nucleotides agree with TRBD2. Germline trimming cut 7 bases from V and 2 bases from J; bases unmatched to any gene: 6. This CDR3 is built from 15 residues. Germline V gene lookup returns CDR1 MDHEN and CDR2 SYDVKM. The CDR3 DNA is TGTGCCAGCAACCCACCTAGCGGGGCCTACAATGAGCAGTTCTTC. The encoded protein is CASNPPSGAYNEQFF.

V and J are TRBV7-8 and TRBJ1-2; D is undetermined. The germline V gene has CDR1 SGHVS and CDR2 FQNEAQ. The length of the CDR3 is 13 residues. V was cut by 2 bases and J by 2 bases, with 6 bases left in between. The DNA for the CDR3 is TGTGCCAGCAGCTTATGGCAGAACTATGGCTACACCTTC. This gives the protein CASSLWQNYGYTF.

Remarks on this clone: One end of the junction is discordant with germline, which a read error may explain. This sequence joins TRBV6-1 and TRBJ1-5; D is unresolved. This CDR3 comprises 14 residues. Germline values: CDR1 MNHNS, CDR2 SASEGT. CDR3 DNA sequence: TGTGCCAGCAGTGAAGGGTACGGGAATCACCCCCAGCATTTT. Its translation: CASSEGYGNHPQHF.

The chain joins TRBV7-3 to TRBJ1-2; 8 bases are a match to TRBD1. Germline CDR1 is SGHTA and CDR2 is FQGTGA. CDR3 size: 14 residues. Trimming took 9 bases from V and 4 from J; bases not matched to a gene: 10. CDR3 nucleotide sequence: TGTGCCAGTGCCTGGACAGGGAAAGGCTATGGCTACACCTTC. It codes for CASAWTGKGYGYTF.

This chain joins TRBV7-2 and TRBJ1-2; the match to TRBD1 covers 10 bases. Germline V gene lookup returns CDR1 SGHTA and CDR2 FQGNSA. The length of the CDR3 is 13 residues. The V segment lost 5 bases and the J segment 5 bases; nucleotides outside the gene matches: 2. CDR3 DNA: TGTGCCAGCAGCCCGGACAGGGGGTATGGCTACACCTTC. Its translation: CASSPDRGYGYTF.

The chain recombines TRBV19 with TRBJ1-2; no reliable D call. The CDR3 is 15 residues long. The germline V gene has CDR1 LNHDA and CDR2 SQIVND (reference sequence). V lost 3 bases, J lost 6 bases, and 17 bases lay in between. The CDR3 region has the DNA TGTGCCAGTAGTATCAGCGGAGGGAGGGCTAATGGCTACACCTTC. Its translation is CASSISGGRANGYTF.

The table lists this clone with a count of one. This sequence joins TRBV5-5 and TRBJ2-7; 8 nucleotides line up with TRBD1. J gave up 4 bases and V 4 bases, and 10 bases lay outside the gene matches. There are 15 residues in the CDR3. The V gene's germline CDR1 is SGHKS and CDR2 YYEKEE (reference sequence). The CDR3 nucleotides read TGTGCCAGCAGCCCGGGGCCAGGGGGCGCGTACGAGCAGTACTTC. Translated: CASSPGPGGAYEQYF.

J is TRBJ2-7 and V is TRBV4-1, with D possibly TRBD2 on 6 matching bases. The V and J ends lost 3 bases and 0 bases respectively, with 15 bases between them. Germline CDR1 MGHRA, CDR2 YSYEKL. The CDR3 length is 16 residues. The CDR3 DNA follows: TGCGCCAGCAGCCAGATCGGGCGGGGCCTCTCCTACGAGCAGTACTTC. Amino acids: CASSQIGRGLSYEQYF.

V usage is TRBV27 and J usage is TRBJ2-2; D remains unclear. Germline loops: CDR1 MNHEY, CDR2 SMNVEV (reference sequence). Between the trimmed V and J ends, which lost 5 bases and 3 bases, there was a span of 4 bases. The CDR3 is 12 residues long. The CDR3 is CASSQYTGELFF. For the CDR3, the DNA is TGTGCCAGCAGTCAGTACACCGGGGAGCTGTTTTTT.

The V call is TRBV18, the J call TRBJ2-1, with 11 bases that match TRBD2. Trimming removed 6 bases from V and 5 bases from J; junction bases left unmatched: 9. In germline, CDR1 is KGHSH, CDR2 LQKENI. The CDR3 spans 16 residues. CDR3 residues: CASSQYGTSGHNEQFF. The CDR3 DNA is TGTGCCAGCTCGCAATACGGGACTAGCGGCCACAATGAGCAGTTCTTC.

Written as DNA, the CDR3 is TGTGCCAGCAGGAGGAGTAATTCACCCCTCCACTTT. Translated: CASRRSNSPLHF. This chain links TRBV6-5 with TRBJ1-6; D gene uncertain. Germline V gives CDR1 MNHEY, CDR2 SVGAGI. The V and J ends lost 6 bases and 6 bases respectively, with 6 bases between them. The CDR3 sequence is 12 residues long.

V and J are TRBV13 and TRBJ1-1, with 7 bases fitting TRBD1. This CDR3 region has 17 residues. Germline V gene lookup returns CDR1 PRHDT and CDR2 FYEKMQ (reference sequence). V gave up 5 bases and J gave up 3 bases; unmatched junction bases: 15. CDR3 in DNA: TGTGCCAGCAGCCGTCAGGGGCCTGGGGACAGCTACACTGAAGCTTTCTTT. Residues: CASSRQGPGDSYTEAFF.

The rearrangement uses TRBV2 and TRBJ2-2; D may be TRBD1 or TRBD2 (6 bases each). Germline-derived CDR1 and CDR2 are SNHLY and FYNNEI. This CDR3 comprises 14 residues. V was shortened by 8 bases and J by 3 bases, with 13 bases between the two germline ends. The chain's CDR3 is CASVRGPDTGELFF. The CDR3 nucleotides read TGTGCCAGCGTCCGGGGGCCCGACACCGGGGAGCTGTTTTTT.

The gene calls are TRBV19 and TRBJ2-4; D possibly corresponds to TRBD1 (6 bases). The CDR3 contains 15 residues. Germline V gives CDR1 LNHDA, CDR2 SQIVND (reference sequence). V was clipped by 5 bases and J by 2 bases, with 13 bases between them. The CDR3 loop reads CASSSPQGTKNIQYF. The DNA of the CDR3 is TGTGCCAGTAGTTCACCTCAGGGGACCAAAAACATTCAGTACTTC.

The chain joins TRBV11-3 to TRBJ2-2, with D uncertain. This CDR3 is 14 amino acids long. Germline V CDR1 and CDR2: SGHNT, YENEEA. Trimming pared 3 bases from V and 7 bases from J, leaving 12 bases between. The CDR3 bases are TGTGCCAGCAGCTTTAGTGGGGTGAACGGGGAGCTGTTTTTT. Its protein product is CASSFSGVNGELFF.

The chain links TRBV7-9 to TRBJ2-2; 7 bases align to TRBD1. V lost 0 bases, J lost 3 bases, and 13 bases stayed unmatched. The CDR3 runs 19 residues. Germline V CDR1 and CDR2: SEHNR, FQNEAQ (reference sequence). The CDR3 protein is CASSLAQGQRFEDTGELFF. Here the CDR3 DNA reads TGTGCCAGCAGCTTAGCGCAGGGACAGAGGTTTGAGGACACCGGGGAGCTGTTTTTT. The variable domain in full, with the rest retrieved from reference TRBV7-9 and TRBJ2-2, is DTGVSQNPRHKITKRGQNVTFRCDPISEHNRLYWYRQTLGQGPEFLTYFQNEAQLEKSRLLSDRFSAERPKGSFSTLEIQRTEQGDSAMYLCASSLAQGQRFEDTGELFFGEGSRLTVL.

This clone has a single count. The chain has TRBV7-9 and TRBJ2-2; tentatively, D is TRBD1 (6 bases). From germline, CDR1 is SEHNR and CDR2 FQNEAQ (reference sequence). CDR3 length: 13 amino acids. Deletions cut 5 bases from V and 9 bases from J, with 13 bases between. In DNA, the CDR3 is TGTGCCAGCAGCCCGTCAGGGGACCGGGAGCTGTTTTTT. It translates to CASSPSGDRELFF.

The chain is built from TRBV18 and TRBJ2-2, with 8 positions matching TRBD2. The germline gives CDR1 KGHSH, CDR2 LQKENI. The CDR3 sequence is 14 residues long. V shed 5 bases and J 6 bases; nucleotides not matched to a gene: 5. CDR3: CASSITAGAGELFF. The CDR3 DNA follows: TGTGCCAGCTCAATAACAGCGGGAGCCGGGGAGCTGTTTTTT. The full variable domain, its missing parts supplied by reference TRBV18 and TRBJ2-2, is NAGVMQNPRHLVRRRGQEARLRCSPMKGHSHVYWYRQLPEEGLKFMVYLQKENIIDESGMPKERFSAEFPKEGPSILRIQQVVRGDSAAYFCASSITAGAGELFFGEGSRLTVL.

This CDR3 is CAWSVRDEQYF. CDR3 bases: TGTGCCTGGAGTGTAAGGGACGAGCAGTACTTC. The chain is built from TRBV30 and TRBJ2-7; D is uncertain. CDR3 length: 11 amino acids. V shed 0 bases and J shed 5 bases, with 5 bases lying between them. From germline, CDR1 is GTSNPN and CDR2 SVGIG (reference sequence).

The rearrangement links TRBV10-3 to TRBJ2-7, with 8 bases identical to TRBD1. Germline assignment: CDR1 ENHRY and CDR2 SYGVKD. This CDR3 has 16 residues. J lost 0 bases, V lost 5 bases, and 9 bases had no gene match. CDR3 amino acids: CAISLRPGGSSYEQYF. CDR3 sequence (DNA): TGTGCCATCAGTCTAAGGCCAGGGGGCAGCTCCTACGAGCAGTACTTC.

The chain carries TRBV4-1 and TRBJ2-2, with D possibly TRBD2 on 5 matching bases. The CDR3 has 14 amino acids. The V gene's germline CDR1 is MGHRA and CDR2 YSYEKL. V was clipped by 0 bases and J by 7 bases, with 9 bases between them. The CDR3 is CASSQEGEGGELFF. In nucleotides, the CDR3 is TGCGCCAGCAGCCAAGAAGGCGAGGGCGGGGAGCTGTTTTTT.

This chain connects TRBV9 to TRBJ2-7, with a possible D match to TRBD2 (6 bases). Trimming removed 4 bases at V and 1 base at J, with 18 bases between. This CDR3 region has 16 residues. The V gene's germline CDR1 is SGDLS and CDR2 YYNGEE. Here the CDR3 reads CASSPGGSGSSYEQYF. CDR3 nucleotides: TGTGCCAGCAGCCCTGGTGGAAGCGGGTCTTCCTACGAGCAGTACTTC.

The CDR3 spells CASSLEGGSGHNEQFF. DNA for the CDR3: TGTGCCAGCAGCTTAGAGGGCGGGAGCGGTCACAATGAGCAGTTCTTC. V gene TRBV11-3 combines with J gene TRBJ2-1; TRBD2 matches 7 bases. V shed 0 bases and J 5 bases; nucleotides not matched to a gene: 7. Germline lookup yields CDR1 SGHNT and CDR2 YENEEA. There are 16 residues in the CDR3.

As concerns this clone: The junction differs from germline at one of its ends, possibly a read error. The chain links TRBV27 to TRBJ2-1, with 12 bases aligning to TRBD2. This CDR3 has 15 amino acids. Germline assignment: CDR1 MNHEY and CDR2 SMNVEV (reference sequence). The CDR3 coding sequence is TGTGCCAGCAGGTTATGGACTAGCGGGAAAGATGAGCAGTTCTTC. Amino acid sequence: CASRLWTSGKDEQFF.

The CDR3 is CASSLTRGNPQHF. CDR3 nucleotide sequence: TGTGCCAGCAGCTTGACGAGGGGGAACCCCCAGCATTTT. This chain joins TRBV5-5 and TRBJ1-5; the D gene is possibly TRBD1 (6 bases). This CDR3 has 13 amino acids. Trimming left V 1 base short and J 10 bases short, with 12 bases between. Germline V gives CDR1 SGHKS, CDR2 YYEKEE (reference sequence).

The chain has TRBV7-2 and TRBJ2-1, with D maybe TRBD2 (5 bases). V was clipped by 3 bases and J by 3 bases, with 9 bases between them. CDR3 size: 14 residues. Per the germline V gene, CDR1 is SGHTA and CDR2 is FQGNSA. The CDR3 reads CASSLLAIYNEQFF. The CDR3 DNA is TGTGCCAGCAGCTTGTTAGCGATCTACAATGAGCAGTTCTTC.

The genes are TRBV5-6 and TRBJ1-2; perhaps TRBD1 as D (5 bases). V lost 2 bases and J lost 0, with 8 bases in between. Germline V gene sequence: CDR1 SGHDT, CDR2 YYEEEE. The CDR3 covers 14 residues. Here the CDR3 DNA reads TGTGCCAGCAGCTTCGGACAAGCTAACTATGGCTACACCTTC. Amino acid sequence: CASSFGQANYGYTF.

This clone has only a few counts. The chain joins TRBV10-1 to TRBJ2-2, with D hard to call. V lost 2 bases, J lost 3 bases, and 4 bases lay in between. The CDR3 is made up of 13 amino acids. The germline V gene encodes CDR1 WNHNN and CDR2 SYGVQD (reference sequence). The CDR3 nucleotides read TGCGCCAGCAGTGAGACTTACACCGGGGAGCTGTTTTTT. Amino acids: CASSETYTGELFF.

The chain links TRBV30 to TRBJ1-3; D gene ambiguous. This CDR3 is 15 amino acids long. Looked up from germline, CDR1 is GTSNPN and CDR2 is SVGIG (reference sequence). Trimming took 2 bases from V and 0 from J, leaving 11 bases between them. The CDR3 protein is CAWSREIYSGNTIYF. The CDR3 nucleotides read TGTGCCTGGAGTCGGGAAATTTACTCTGGAAACACCATATATTTT.